A single sample is the source of the 17 T cell receptor beta chains below, sequenced in a study of blood T cell repertoires in COVID-19. The repertoire was sequenced with immunoSEQ multiplex PCR; TCRdb's copy has only in-frame clones and lacks some. Of 130,000 or so clones listed, about 89% were seen once; the top ten hold roughly 18%. Sequenced input: peripheral blood. The origin of the receptors is a man aged 50 to 60 with active or convalescent COVID-19.

This clone was counted only a few times. The chain carries TRBV6-5 and TRBJ2-1, with 7 bases identical to TRBD1. V gave up 7 bases and J gave up 3 bases; unmatched junction bases: 9. This CDR3 contains 15 residues. CDR1 and CDR2 (germline): MNHEY, SVGAGI. The CDR3 coding sequence is TGTGCCAGCATGAGGGACAGATCTAACTACAATGAGCAGTTCTTC. This sequence encodes CASMRDRSNYNEQFF.

The CDR3 region has the DNA TGTGCCAGCAGTTTAGATCCCACAGGGGGTGTTTCACCCCTCCACTTT. Its translation: CASSLDPTGGVSPLHF. V gene TRBV28 combines with J gene TRBJ1-6; 8 bases fit TRBD1. Germline CDR1 MDHEN, CDR2 SYDVKM. The V and J ends lost 2 bases and 9 bases, in that order; junction bases with no gene match: 9. The CDR3 consists of 16 residues.

This clone was found once. The V and J genes are TRBV28 and TRBJ1-2; no reliable D call. CDR3 size: 11 residues. In germline, CDR1 is MDHEN, CDR2 SYDVKM. V gave up 8 bases and J gave up 8 bases, with 12 bases separating them. CDR3 DNA: TGTGCCAGCTACCAACAACACGGCTACACCTTC. Translation gives CASYQQHGYTF.

The chain joins TRBV6-5 to TRBJ1-1; D is undetermined. The CDR3 loop spans 13 amino acids. Germline V lookup: CDR1 MNHEY, CDR2 SVGAGI. V was pared by 10 bases and J by 4 bases, with 16 bases between. The CDR3 is CATRTSMITEAFF. The CDR3 nucleotides are TGTGCCACCAGGACTTCAATGATCACTGAAGCTTTCTTT.

V usage is TRBV28 and J usage is TRBJ2-7; 8 bases match TRBD2. After removal of 2 bases from V and 1 base from J, the junction contained 7 bases not matched to a gene. Looked up from germline, CDR1 is MDHEN and CDR2 is SYDVKM. This CDR3 is 16 amino acids long. The CDR3 DNA reads as TGTGCCAGCAGTTTAGAGGGCTTAGCGGGGTCCTACGAGCAGTACTTC. This codes for CASSLEGLAGSYEQYF.

The gene calls are TRBV29-1 and TRBJ1-2; 9 bases are a match to TRBD1. The CDR3 runs 12 residues. CDR1 is SQVTM, CDR2 ANQGSEA, per germline. V dropped 5 bases and J dropped 5; count of bases not matched to a gene: 3. The CDR3 DNA reads as TGCAGCGTTCCGGGACAGGGATATGGCTACACCTTC. This translates into CSVPGQGYGYTF.

The J gene is TRBJ1-2, the V gene TRBV5-1, with TRBD1 as a possible D gene (6 bases). The CDR3 is made up of 15 amino acids. Trimming removed 5 bases at V and 0 bases at J, with 14 bases between. CDR1 and CDR2 (germline): SGHRS, YFSETQ. CDR3: CASRLNRDANYGYTF. CDR3 nucleotide sequence: TGCGCCAGCAGACTCAACAGGGACGCTAACTATGGCTACACCTTC. Filled out from reference TRBV5-1 and TRBJ1-2, the complete variable domain reads KAGVTQTPRYLIKTRGQQVTLSCSPISGHRSVSWYQQTPGQGLQFLFEYFSETQRNKGNFPGRFSGRQFSNSRSEMNVSTLELGDSALYLCASRLNRDANYGYTFGSGTRLTVV.

Only one count was recorded for this clone. The chain uses TRBV6-5 and TRBJ2-2; 7 nucleotides line up with TRBD1. This CDR3 contains 14 residues. Unmatched junction bases numbered 2, after V lost 5 bases and J lost 2 bases. Germline V CDR1 and CDR2: MNHEY, SVGAGI. The CDR3 region is CASSRDRNTGELFF. In DNA, the CDR3 is TGTGCCAGCAGTAGGGACAGAAACACCGGGGAGCTGTTTTTT.

The rearrangement uses TRBV4-3 and TRBJ2-7; a possible D gene is TRBD1 (5 bases). V lost 1 base, J lost 1 base, and 11 bases lay in between. The CDR3 is made up of 15 amino acids. From germline, CDR1 is LGHNA and CDR2 YSLEER. The CDR3 protein is CASSQGPGKSYEQYF. The CDR3 nucleotides read TGCGCCAGCAGCCAAGGTCCAGGGAAATCCTACGAGCAGTACTTC.

The rearrangement links TRBV7-9 to TRBJ2-1; 10 bases fit TRBD2. Looked up from germline, CDR1 is SEHNR and CDR2 is FQNEAQ (reference sequence). J lost 2 bases, V lost 5 bases, and 9 bases had no gene match. CDR3 size: 17 residues. The DNA of the CDR3 is TGTGCCAGCAGCACCCACATGGGGACTAGCGCCTACAATGAGCAGTTCTTC. Amino acids: CASSTHMGTSAYNEQFF.

V and J are TRBV5-6 and TRBJ2-7; D may be TRBD1 (5 bases). V was pared by 2 bases and J by 2 bases, with 14 bases between. Per germline, CDR1 SGHDT and CDR2 YYEEEE. The CDR3 spans 15 residues. In DNA form, the CDR3 reads TGTGCCAGCAGCTTAGGCAGGGCAATACCCTACGAGCAGTACTTC. This gives the protein CASSLGRAIPYEQYF.

The chain combines TRBV27 with TRBJ2-3; 7 bases match TRBD2. Germline-derived CDR1 and CDR2 are MNHEY and SMNVEV (reference sequence). This CDR3 comprises 16 residues. The trim removed 4 bases at V and 5 bases at J, leaving 12 bases unmatched. CDR3 protein: CASSYRLAPKGDTQYF. The DNA for the CDR3 is TGTGCCAGCAGTTACAGACTAGCCCCGAAGGGAGATACGCAGTATTTT.

The gene calls are TRBV18 and TRBJ2-5; 7 bases map to TRBD1. This CDR3 region has 13 residues. V gave up 3 bases and J gave up 2 bases; unmatched junction bases: 0. Germline V CDR1 and CDR2: KGHSH, LQKENI. CDR3: CASSPGQQETQYF. In DNA form, the CDR3 reads TGTGCCAGCTCACCGGGACAGCAAGAGACCCAGTACTTC.

The gene calls are TRBV29-1 and TRBJ2-7, with TRBD2 as a possible D gene (6 bases). This CDR3 spans 14 amino acids. V lost 7 bases and J lost 2, with 18 bases in between. CDR1 is SQVTM, CDR2 ANQGSEA, per germline. In DNA, the CDR3 is TGCAGCGCCGTTAGCGGCACACTTACCTACGAGCAGTACTTC. Translated, it gives CSAVSGTLTYEQYF.

The table lists this clone with a count of one. V usage is TRBV6-1 and J usage is TRBJ2-7; possibly TRBD2 for D (5 bases). The CDR3 sequence is 14 residues long. Germline V CDR1 and CDR2: MNHNS, SASEGT. V lost 2 bases to trimming and J lost 2 bases, with 10 bases between them. The CDR3 DNA follows: TGTGCCAGCAGTGAAAGGGAGCCACCCTACGAGCAGTACTTC. It encodes CASSEREPPYEQYF.

This chain uses TRBV18 with TRBJ2-4; 8 positions match TRBD1. Germline V gives CDR1 KGHSH, CDR2 LQKENI. V lost 6 bases and J lost 0; bases outside the gene matches: 13. The CDR3 sequence is 18 residues long. The CDR3 reads CASSLDRGEALAKNIQYF. The CDR3 DNA reads as TGTGCCAGCTCCCTCGACAGGGGAGAGGCCTTAGCCAAAAACATTCAGTACTTC.

The chain combines TRBV12-5 with TRBJ1-6; a possible D gene is TRBD1 (6 bases). The CDR3 spans 14 residues. Germline CDR1 is LGHNT and CDR2 is FRNRAP. V lost 6 bases to trimming and J lost 3 bases, with 9 bases between them. In DNA, the CDR3 is TGTGCTAGTGGACGGGACAACTATAATTCACCCCTCCACTTT. This encodes CASGRDNYNSPLHF.